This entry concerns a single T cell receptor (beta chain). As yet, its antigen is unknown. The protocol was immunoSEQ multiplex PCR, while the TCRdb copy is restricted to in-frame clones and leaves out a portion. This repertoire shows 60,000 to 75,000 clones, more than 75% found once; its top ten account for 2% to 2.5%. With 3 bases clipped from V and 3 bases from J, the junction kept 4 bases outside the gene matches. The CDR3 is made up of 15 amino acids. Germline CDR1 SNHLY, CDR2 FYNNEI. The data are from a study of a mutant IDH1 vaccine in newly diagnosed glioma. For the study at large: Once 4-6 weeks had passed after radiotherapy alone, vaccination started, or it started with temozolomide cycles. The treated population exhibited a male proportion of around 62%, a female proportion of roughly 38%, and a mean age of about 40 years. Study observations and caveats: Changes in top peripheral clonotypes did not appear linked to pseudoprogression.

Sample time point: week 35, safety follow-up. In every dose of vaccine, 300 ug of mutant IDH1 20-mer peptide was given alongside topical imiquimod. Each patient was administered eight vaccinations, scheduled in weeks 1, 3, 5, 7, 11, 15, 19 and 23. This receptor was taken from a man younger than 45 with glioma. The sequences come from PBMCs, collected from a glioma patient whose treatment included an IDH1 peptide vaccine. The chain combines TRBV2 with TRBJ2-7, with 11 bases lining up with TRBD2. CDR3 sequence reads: CASSEIAGGDYEQYF. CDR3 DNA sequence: TGTGCCAGCAGTGAGATAGCGGGGGGGGACTACGAGCAGTACTTC. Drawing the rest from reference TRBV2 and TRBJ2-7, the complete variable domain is EPEVTQTPSHQVTQMGQEVILRCVPISNHLYFYWYRQILGQKVEFLVSFYNNEISEKSEIFDDQFSVERPDGSNFTLKIRSTKLEDSAMYFCASSEIAGGDYEQYFGPGTRLTVT.